This TCR beta chain originates from a study of T-cell reconstitution after alpha-beta-depleted transplantation in children. Preparation of the TCRbeta library involved a method that used unique molecular identifiers. TCRdb reprocessed the PCR reads via MiXCR and lists one record per CDR3 protein. This table has some 530,000 distinct CDR3 sequences, approximately 13% appearing once. The material sequenced was PBMCs from the stem cell graft donor, taken from the stem cell graft. The receptor was derived from a human donor who donated a stem cell graft to a child with combined immunodeficiency.

CDR3 region: CASSPMGQAYQTQYF. Written as DNA, the CDR3 is TGTGCCAGCTCACCAATGGGACAGGCGTATCAGACCCAGTACTTC. V and J are TRBV18 and TRBJ2-5, with 8 nucleotides matching TRBD1. Germline V CDR1 and CDR2: KGHSH, LQKENI. V was clipped by 2 bases and J by 6 bases; unmatched bases: 8. The CDR3 contains 15 residues.